These T cell receptor beta chains were read from a single sample in a study of blood T cell repertoires in COVID-19. Clones were read by immunoSEQ multiplex PCR, and TCRdb kept only the in-frame ones, dropping some. This sample yields approximately 150,000 clones, of which around 83% are seen a single time; roughly a tenth belongs to the top ten. The material sequenced was peripheral blood. The receptors shown here come from a man between 60 and 70 years old with active or convalescent COVID-19. Each CDR3 is given with its conserved first and last residue. The order of the fields is J gene, clone size, D gene, V gene, CDR3 length, CDR3 protein, CDR3 DNA. A D gene is named only where the DNA matches it firmly. The listing skips clone size in some rows; elsewhere it reads once, few, many or a size class.

TRBJ1-3 | - | TRBD1 | TRBV7-2 | 14 | CASTLQGAGNTIYF | TGTGCCAGCACTCTCCAGGGGGCAGGAAACACCATATATTTT
TRBJ2-7 | few | - | TRBV3-1/TRBV3-2 | 11 | CASSQGAEQYF | TGTGCCAGCAGCCAGGGCGCCGAGCAGTACTTC
TRBJ2-5 | - | TRBD2 | TRBV27 | 16 | CASSQSRLGGRETQYF | TGTGCCAGCAGTCAAAGCAGACTGGGAGGGAGAGAGACCCAGTACTTC
TRBJ1-5 | - | TRBD1 | TRBV19 | 15 | CASSTETGLDQPQHF | TGTGCCAGTAGTACGGAGACAGGGTTGGATCAGCCCCAGCATTTT
TRBJ2-7 | - | - | TRBV11-3 | 13 | CASSTPGRNEQYF | TGTGCCAGCAGCACTCCAGGGAGGAACGAGCAGTACTTC
TRBJ1-1 | - | - | TRBV11-3 | 15 | CASIRGGRQNTEAFF | TGTGCCAGCATCCGGGGGGGTCGACAGAACACTGAAGCTTTCTTT
TRBJ1-4 | once | TRBD1 | TRBV4-3 | 14 | CASSQGQGSEKLFF | TGCGCCAGCAGCCAGGGACAGGGAAGTGAAAAACTGTTTTTT
TRBJ1-2 | - | - | TRBV7-2 | 14 | CASSLGRINYGYTF | TGTGCCAGCAGCTTGGGCAGAATTAACTATGGCTACACCTTC
TRBJ1-3 | - | TRBD1 | TRBV7-2 | 15 | CASNEDRGLGNTIYF | TGTGCCAGCAACGAGGACAGGGGGCTAGGAAACACCATATATTTT
TRBJ2-5 | - | TRBD2 | TRBV10-1 | 17 | CASSESLGLPYQETQYF | TGCGCCAGCAGTGAGTCGTTGGGACTACCGTACCAAGAGACCCAGTACTTC
TRBJ2-3 | - | TRBD2 | TRBV14 | 16 | CASSQRTSGITDTQYF | TGTGCCAGCAGCCAAAGGACTAGCGGGATCACAGATACGCAGTATTTT
TRBJ1-5 | few | - | TRBV2 | 14 | CASSSTYSNQPQHF | TGTGCCAGCTCTTCCACATATAGCAATCAGCCCCAGCATTTT
TRBJ1-1 | - | - | TRBV5-8 | 16 | CASSLRDNTMNTEAFF | TGTGCCAGCAGCTTGCGGGACAACACCATGAACACTGAAGCTTTCTTT
TRBJ1-1 | - | - | TRBV5-4 | 13 | CASSFRRDTEAFF | TGTGCCAGCAGCTTTCGGAGGGACACTGAAGCTTTCTTT
TRBJ2-1 | - | TRBD1 | TRBV19 | 15 | CASSNHPGTGPEQFF | TGTGCCAGTAGTAACCATCCAGGGACAGGGCCTGAGCAGTTCTTC
TRBJ1-4 | - | - | TRBV10-2 | 15 | CASSGADATNEKLFF | TGCGCCAGCAGTGGGGCAGATGCAACTAATGAAAAACTGTTTTTT
TRBJ1-2 | - | - | TRBV25-1 | 14 | CASSEGTDIYGYTF | TGTGCCAGCAGTGAAGGGACTGACATTTATGGCTACACCTTC
TRBJ1-6 | few | - | TRBV6-1 | 15 | CASSEAGQGRSPLHF | TGTGCCAGCAGTGAAGCTGGGCAGGGGCGTTCACCCCTCCACTTT
TRBJ1-2 | - | - | TRBV9 | 15 | CASSAYLDRNYGYTF | TGTGCCAGCAGCGCCTACTTAGACAGGAACTATGGCTACACCTTC
TRBJ1-2 | - | TRBD1 | TRBV27 | 13 | CASRPGTGVGYTF | TGTGCCAGCAGGCCCGGGACAGGGGTAGGCTACACCTTC
TRBJ1-6 | - | - | TRBV6-5 | 13 | CASSSYDNSPLHF | TGTGCCAGCAGTTCCTATGATAATTCACCCCTCCACTTT
TRBJ1-4 | - | - | TRBV4-1 | 17 | CASSPLQQGDGNEKLFF | TGCGCCAGCAGCCCCCTACAACAGGGAGACGGGAATGAAAAACTGTTTTTT
TRBJ2-2 | - | TRBD1 | TRBV5-6 | 19 | CASSSGQGGWNRDTGELFF | TGTGCCAGCAGCTCGGGACAGGGAGGCTGGAACAGAGACACCGGGGAGCTGTTTTTT
TRBJ1-3 | - | TRBD1 | TRBV19 | 13 | CASSPRQGYTIYF | TGTGCCAGTAGTCCCCGACAGGGATACACCATATATTTT
TRBJ1-1 | - | - | TRBV7-8 | 15 | CASSLGAGGQVVAFF | TGTGCCAGCAGCTTAGGGGCGGGGGGGCAAGTCGTAGCTTTCTTT
TRBJ2-2 | - | - | TRBV7-9 | 14 | CASPQPGVPGELFF | TGTGCCAGCCCCCAGCCGGGGGTCCCCGGGGAGCTGTTTTTT
TRBJ2-3 | - | - | TRBV6-4 | 14 | CASSGSGSTDTQYF | TGTGCCAGCAGTGGCAGCGGGAGCACAGATACGCAGTATTTT
TRBJ1-6 | - | - | TRBV11-3 | 15 | CASSSLQGTRTPLHF | TGTGCCAGCAGCTCATTACAGGGAACTAGGACACCCCTCCACTTT